This T cell receptor beta chain is from a study of cytomegalovirus exposure and HLA in healthy donors. General study points: Per published reports, the classifier diagnosed cytomegalovirus status with high specificity and sensitivity.

This clone has only a few counts. Antigen: not known. There are 15 residues in the CDR3. After removal of 1 base from V and 7 bases from J, the junction contained 3 bases not matched to a gene. Germline V gene lookup returns CDR1 MGHRA and CDR2 YSYEKL. In the PCR, 60 Vbeta and 13 Jbeta primers were used. Repertoires were generated with immunoSEQ multiplex PCR, while TCRdb's copy carries only in-frame clones and drops some. This table holds approximately 170,000 clones, 80% found once. The sequence was obtained from a male donor in good health and CMV-seronegative. Sequencing input: PBMCs. The rearrangement joins TRBV4-1 to TRBJ1-4, with 10 bases matching TRBD1. The CDR3 region is CASSQAGQGGEKLFF. DNA of the CDR3: TGCGCCAGCAGCCAAGCTGGACAGGGGGGTGAAAAACTGTTTTTT.